A single T cell receptor (beta chain) is shown here with its context. Antigen specificity is unknown. V lost 2 bases to trimming and J lost 2 bases; unmatched junction nucleotides: 8. CDR1 and CDR2 (germline): SGHTA, FQGTGA. CDR3 length equals 16 residues. The PCR contained 60 Vbeta and 13 Jbeta primers. Assay used: immunoSEQ multiplex PCR; TCRdb lists only in-frame clones, some missing. In the table there are under 170,000 clones, 79% of which are singletons. This entry comes from a study of cytomegalovirus exposure and HLA in healthy donors. Study-level findings and limits: The authors later found most CMV-associated TCR beta chains appeared HLA-restricted. The records held CMV serostatus as the only immune exposure information.

The TCR sequence derives from a man aged 45-60 years in good health and CMV-seropositive. The chain has TRBV7-3 and TRBJ1-1; the match to TRBD1 covers 7 bases. Sequenced: PBMCs. CDR3 nucleotides: TGTGCCAGCAGCTTAGGGCCGGACAGGACTAACACTGAAGCTTTCTTT. Its translation is CASSLGPDRTNTEAFF.